Presented here are 21 T cell receptor beta chains from one specimen sequenced in a study of TIL therapy for anti-PD-1-resistant metastatic lung cancer. This was the immunoSEQ v3 assay. The method was immunoSEQ multiplex PCR; TCRdb's version includes in-frame clones alone and lacks a portion of them. This repertoire shows about 60,000 clones, around 87% found once; its top ten account for 2.5% to 3%. Time point noted: pre-treatment sample, taken before nivolumab and TIL therapy. Sample: blood, taken at baseline. Every receptor here comes from a person aged 25-80 years with non-small cell lung cancer.

The gene calls are TRBV3-1 (or the pseudogene TRBV3-2) and TRBJ2-7; D call uncertain. Germline-derived CDR1 and CDR2 are LGHDT and YNNKEL (reference sequence). The CDR3 covers 15 residues. V was pared by 3 bases and J by 0 bases, with 12 bases between. CDR3 coding DNA: TGTGCCAGCAGCCAGGAATGGGGTCCCTCCTACGAGCAGTACTTC. Translation: CASSQEWGPSYEQYF.

The V and J genes are TRBV28 and TRBJ2-1, with D hard to call. The CDR3 covers 11 residues. Trimming took off 4 bases at V and 7 bases at J, with 5 bases between the two ends. Germline lookup yields CDR1 MDHEN and CDR2 SYDVKM. CDR3 region: CASSSSNEQFF. The CDR3 nucleotides are TGTGCCAGCAGTTCTAGTAATGAGCAGTTCTTC.

The genes are TRBV7-9 and TRBJ2-2; D gene uncertain. Germline assignment: CDR1 SEHNR and CDR2 FQNEAQ (reference sequence). The CDR3 extends over 14 amino acids. Between the trimmed V and J ends, which lost 5 bases and 1 base, there was a span of 8 bases. The CDR3 nucleotides are TGTGCCAGCAGCAGTCGACAGAACACCGGGGAGCTGTTTTTT. Amino acid sequence: CASSSRQNTGELFF.

Concerning this clone: The sample holds other DNA sequences that translate to the same CDR3. The chain couples TRBV6-1 to TRBJ1-2, with D possibly matching TRBD1 (5 bases). Germline assignment: CDR1 MNHNS and CDR2 SASEGT. V lost 1 base and J lost 7, with 13 bases in between. The CDR3 length is 14 residues. The CDR3 bases are TGTGCCAGCAGTGAAGTCGGGGGGAGGGGTGGCTACACCTTC. Its translation: CASSEVGGRGGYTF.

The V gene is TRBV3-1 (or the pseudogene TRBV3-2), the J gene TRBJ1-1; tentative D call: TRBD1 (5 bases). Germline V gives CDR1 LGHDT, CDR2 YNNKEL (reference sequence). The V and J ends lost 7 bases and 0 bases respectively, with 15 bases between them. The CDR3 totals 15 residues. CDR3 DNA sequence: TGTGCCAGCACCCGGCAAGAGGGGTTGAACACTGAAGCTTTCTTT. This encodes CASTRQEGLNTEAFF.

The chain recombines TRBV30 with TRBJ2-7; D unresolved. V shed 0 bases and J shed 3 bases, with 9 bases lying between them. Germline V CDR1 and CDR2: GTSNPN, SVGIG (reference sequence). There are 13 residues in the CDR3. The CDR3 reads CAWSVVQSYEQYF. CDR3 DNA sequence: TGTGCCTGGAGTGTAGTACAGAGCTACGAGCAGTACTTC.

The sample holds a few counts of this clone. This rearrangement joins TRBV5-1 to TRBJ1-1; D call uncertain. Germline V gene sequence: CDR1 SGHRS, CDR2 YFSETQ. This CDR3 spans 14 amino acids. V was pared by 4 bases and J by 1 base, with 11 bases between. The CDR3 DNA is TGCGCCAGCAGCCTTGACCTGAGGAACACTGAAGCTTTCTTT. Its translation is CASSLDLRNTEAFF.

In DNA form, the CDR3 reads TGTGCCAGCGAGGGAACTGGAAACACCATATATTTT. It codes for CASEGTGNTIYF. The chain has TRBV12-3 or TRBV12-4 and TRBJ1-3; D remains ambiguous. The CDR3 runs 12 residues. V shed 8 bases and J shed 2 bases, with 7 bases lying between them.

The chain combines TRBV6-6 with TRBJ2-1; 7 bases are a match to TRBD1. V dropped 6 bases and J dropped 4; count of bases not matched to a gene: 9. The germline gives CDR1 MNHNY, CDR2 SVGAGI (reference sequence). The CDR3 contains 15 residues. The CDR3 is CASRIEGAYYNEQFF. In nucleotides, the CDR3 is TGTGCCAGCAGGATTGAGGGGGCCTATTACAATGAGCAGTTCTTC.

The chain couples TRBV4-2 to TRBJ1-5, with 9 bases lining up with TRBD1. Germline V gene lookup returns CDR1 LGHNA and CDR2 YNFKEQ. CDR3 length: 20 amino acids. Germline trimming cut 1 base from V and 2 bases from J; bases unmatched to any gene: 15. The DNA of the CDR3 is TGTGCCAGCAGCCAAGTTGTAGGGACAGGGACAAAGAACGGCAATCAGCCCCAGCATTTT. Translation: CASSQVVGTGTKNGNQPQHF.

The gene calls are TRBV15 and TRBJ2-7; 11 bases line up with TRBD2. CDR1 is LNHNV, CDR2 YYDKDF, per germline (reference sequence). The CDR3 sequence is 14 residues long. V was pared by 5 bases and J by 5 bases, with 5 bases of the junction left unmatched. The CDR3 coding sequence is TGTGCCACCAGCCGAACTAGCGGGAGCCACGAGCAGTACTTC. This codes for CATSRTSGSHEQYF. Drawing the rest from reference TRBV15 and TRBJ2-7, the complete variable domain is DAMVIQNPRYQVTQFGKPVTLSCSQTLNHNVMYWYQQKSSQAPKLLFHYYDKDFNNEADTPDNFQSRRPNTSFCFLDIRSPGLGDTAMYLCATSRTSGSHEQYFGPGTRLTVT.

V is TRBV11-3 and J is TRBJ2-3, with TRBD1 matching over 7 bases. Germline assignment: CDR1 SGHNT and CDR2 YENEEA. The CDR3 runs to 14 residues. Trimming took 5 bases from V and 4 from J; bases not matched to a gene: 6. The DNA of the CDR3 is TGTGCCAGCAGCCTGGGACAGTACGCAGATACGCAGTATTTT. Encoded protein: CASSLGQYADTQYF.

This clone was counted only a few times. J is TRBJ1-5 and V is TRBV19, with D perhaps TRBD1 (6 bases). This CDR3 has 15 residues. CDR1 and CDR2 from the germline V gene are LNHDA and SQIVND (reference sequence). Trimming cost V 6 bases and J 0 bases, with 12 bases left between them. The CDR3 bases are TGTGCCAGTAGACTACAGGGTAATAGCAATCAGCCCCAGCATTTT. Protein: CASRLQGNSNQPQHF. Supplemented by reference TRBV19 and TRBJ1-5, the full variable domain reads DGGITQSPKYLFRKEGQNVTLSCEQNLNHDAMYWYRQDPGQGLRLIYYSQIVNDFQKGDIAEGYSVSREKKESFPLTVTSAQKNPTAFYLCASRLQGNSNQPQHFGDGTRLSIL.

The J gene is TRBJ1-2, the V gene TRBV19, with 7 bases that match TRBD1. The CDR3 length is 16 residues. V lost 6 bases, J lost 6 bases, and 16 bases stayed unmatched. Germline CDR1 is LNHDA and CDR2 is SQIVND (reference sequence). The CDR3 protein is CASSPALGQTVNGYTF. CDR3 DNA sequence: TGTGCCAGTAGCCCTGCGCTGGGACAGACAGTTAATGGCTACACCTTC.

The CDR3 sequence: CASSVGQGSPYEQYF. The CDR3 DNA is TGTGCCAGCAGCGTAGGACAGGGGTCGCCCTACGAGCAGTACTTC. The chain links TRBV9 to TRBJ2-7, with 8 bases aligning to TRBD1. Per the germline V gene, CDR1 is SGDLS and CDR2 is YYNGEE. V lost 0 bases and J lost 2; bases outside the gene matches: 4. The CDR3 covers 15 residues.

The CDR3 spells CASSLRGDRTDTQYF. CDR3 in DNA: TGCGCCAGCAGCTTGAGAGGGGACCGCACAGATACGCAGTATTTT. The V and J genes are TRBV5-1 and TRBJ2-3; D might be TRBD1 or TRBD2, each matching 5 bases. Germline V CDR1 and CDR2: SGHRS, YFSETQ. V lost 1 base to trimming and J lost 1 base, with 10 bases between them. The CDR3 sequence is 15 residues long.

The rearrangement joins TRBV28 to TRBJ2-7; D unclear. Germline assignment: CDR1 MDHEN and CDR2 SYDVKM. The CDR3 loop spans 13 amino acids. V lost 7 bases, J lost 0 bases, and 10 bases lay in between. The CDR3 reads CASTRRISYEQYF. In DNA, the CDR3 is TGTGCCAGCACCCGACGGATCTCCTACGAGCAGTACTTC.

V gene TRBV10-3 combines with J gene TRBJ1-2; D is perhaps TRBD1 (5 bases). CDR3 length: 15 amino acids. Trimming cost V 11 bases and J 5 bases, with 24 bases left between them. Germline V lookup: CDR1 ENHRY, CDR2 SYGVKD. CDR3 protein: CASTGTALPGYGYTF. The CDR3 nucleotides are TGTGCCTCTACCGGGACCGCTCTCCCTGGGTATGGCTACACCTTC.

V usage is TRBV4-1 and J usage is TRBJ2-7; 7 positions agree with TRBD1. The length of the CDR3 is 14 residues. From germline, CDR1 is MGHRA and CDR2 YSYEKL. The V and J ends lost 3 bases and 4 bases, in that order; junction bases with no gene match: 6. The CDR3 is CASSHTGDGYEQYF. In DNA, the CDR3 is TGCGCCAGCAGCCACACAGGGGACGGTTACGAGCAGTACTTC.

The V and J genes are TRBV19 and TRBJ2-7; no clear D. The CDR3 is made up of 10 amino acids. The V and J ends lost 5 bases and 7 bases respectively, with 6 bases between them. Germline values: CDR1 LNHDA, CDR2 SQIVND (reference sequence). The CDR3 sequence is CASSCSEQYF. The CDR3 coding sequence is TGTGCCAGTAGTTGCAGTGAGCAGTACTTC.

J is TRBJ1-1 and V is TRBV10-1; D perhaps matches TRBD1 (5 bases). This CDR3 has 12 amino acids. V lost 7 bases and J lost 5, with 11 bases in between. The germline V gene has CDR1 WNHNN and CDR2 SYGVQD (reference sequence). CDR3 DNA sequence: TGCGCCAGCATCGGGGGTGCAACTGAAGCTTTCTTT. It codes for CASIGGATEAFF.